A selection of T cell receptor beta chains follows, all from one sample in a study of cytomegalovirus exposure and HLA in healthy donors. Clones were sequenced by immunoSEQ multiplex PCR, and TCRdb holds only the in-frame ones, with some missing. Among roughly 230,000 clones, 80% to 95% were seen once, and the ten largest hold about 1.7%. Sequencing was performed on PBMCs. Receptor source: a girl aged 2-10 years in good health and CMV-seronegative. Each CDR3 is given with its conserved first and last residue. The order of the fields is clone size, V gene, D gene, J gene, CDR3 DNA, CDR3 protein. D genes are given only for firm matches. Some rows have no size entry. The others give once, few or many, or a class for an expanded clone.

size: -; V: TRBV5-8; D: TRBD1; J: TRBJ1-5; DNA: TGTGCCAGCAGCTCGCCCGGGACAGCGGGCAATCAGCCCCAGCATTTT; CDR3: CASSSPGTAGNQPQHF
size: -; V: TRBV28; D: TRBD1; J: TRBJ1-6; DNA: TGTGCCAGCAGCCAAAATCTTAAGACAGGGGTGAATTCACCCCTCCACTTT; CDR3: CASSQNLKTGVNSPLHF
size: -; V: TRBV5-4; D: -; J: TRBJ2-3; DNA: TGTGCCAGCAGCTCGTGGGGAGAAGATACGCAGTATTTT; CDR3: CASSSWGEDTQYF
size: -; V: TRBV6-4; D: -; J: TRBJ2-3; DNA: TGTGCCAGCAGTGTCAGGGCCTCAGATACGCAGTATTTT; CDR3: CASSVRASDTQYF
size: -; V: TRBV5-8; D: -; J: TRBJ1-4; DNA: TGTGCCAGCAGCCAGTACGACCCGGGTGAAAAACTGTTTTTT; CDR3: CASSQYDPGEKLFF
size: -; V: TRBV19; D: -; J: TRBJ2-5; DNA: TGTGCCAGTAGTATAGATTGGACAGCGGAGACCCAGTACTTC; CDR3: CASSIDWTAETQYF
size: -; V: TRBV30; D: -; J: TRBJ1-1; DNA: TGTGCCTGGCAGGCGGGGGGCGGCACTGAAGCTTTCTTT; CDR3: CAWQAGGGTEAFF
size: -; V: TRBV7-9; D: TRBD1; J: TRBJ1-5; DNA: TGTGCCAGCAGCCGGACAGGGGAAAACCAGCCCCAGCATTTT; CDR3: CASSRTGENQPQHF
size: -; V: TRBV5-1; D: TRBD1; J: TRBJ2-3; DNA: TGCGCCAGCAGCTTGAAAGGACAGGGGGCGCGGGCAGATACGCAGTATTTT; CDR3: CASSLKGQGARADTQYF
size: -; V: TRBV6-1; D: -; J: TRBJ1-1; DNA: TGTGCCAGCAGCAAGGGGGTGAGCACTGAAGCTTTCTTT; CDR3: CASSKGVSTEAFF
size: -; V: TRBV18; D: -; J: TRBJ2-7; DNA: TGTGCCAGCTCACCTAATGACGAGCAGTACTTC; CDR3: CASSPNDEQYF
size: -; V: TRBV10-1; D: -; J: TRBJ1-1; DNA: TGCGCCAGCAGTGAGTCGTTCGAGGCCCCAAACACTGAAGCTTTCTTT; CDR3: CASSESFEAPNTEAFF
size: -; V: TRBV7-9; D: TRBD1; J: TRBJ2-1; DNA: TGTGCCAGCAGCTTAGCGGGACAGGGCTACAATGAGCAGTTCTTC; CDR3: CASSLAGQGYNEQFF
size: -; V: TRBV4-1; D: -; J: TRBJ1-5; DNA: TGCGCCAGCAGCCAAGGATGGGGAGCGAGCAATCAGCCCCAGCATTTT; CDR3: CASSQGWGASNQPQHF
size: -; V: TRBV6-4; D: -; J: TRBJ1-5; DNA: TGTGCCAGCAGTACAAAGGCCCCGGGTTGGAATCAGCCCCAGCATTTT; CDR3: CASSTKAPGWNQPQHF
size: -; V: TRBV30; D: -; J: TRBJ2-7; DNA: TGTGCCTGGAGTGGCGAACTGTACGAGCAGTACTTC; CDR3: CAWSGELYEQYF
size: -; V: TRBV12-5; D: -; J: TRBJ2-7; DNA: TGTGCTAGTGATTCGACGGCGGGCGAGCAGTACTTC; CDR3: CASDSTAGEQYF
size: -; V: TRBV7-8; D: -; J: TRBJ2-3; DNA: TGTGCCAGCAGAGCGGACTGGAGCACAGATACGCAGTATTTT; CDR3: CASRADWSTDTQYF
size: -; V: TRBV27; D: TRBD1; J: TRBJ1-2; DNA: TGTGCCAGCAGTTTAAGGCCAGGGGGCGAATTATACTATGGCTACACCTTC; CDR3: CASSLRPGGELYYGYTF
size: -; V: TRBV9; D: -; J: TRBJ1-3; DNA: TGTGCCAGCAGCGTAGATGGGAGCTCTGGAAACACCATATATTTT; CDR3: CASSVDGSSGNTIYF
size: once; V: TRBV5-1; D: TRBD2; J: TRBJ2-1; DNA: TGCGCCAGCAGCTTGGCACTCCTGGGACTAGCGGGTGAGAATGAGCAGTTCTTC; CDR3: CASSLALLGLAGENEQFF
size: -; V: TRBV28; D: TRBD2; J: TRBJ2-7; DNA: TGTGCCAGCAAGAGCGGGGCGCGCCACGAGCAGTACTTC; CDR3: CASKSGARHEQYF
size: -; V: TRBV19; D: TRBD2; J: TRBJ2-7; DNA: TGTGCCAGTAGTGCAACTAGCGCTGACTACGAGCAGTACTTC; CDR3: CASSATSADYEQYF
size: -; V: TRBV6-5; D: -; J: TRBJ1-1; DNA: TGTGCCAGCACCACGGGGGCTGAAGCTTTCTTT; CDR3: CASTTGAEAFF
size: once; V: TRBV6-5; D: TRBD1; J: TRBJ1-5; DNA: TGTGCCAGCAGTCGGGACAGGGGGAATCAGCCCCAGCATTTT; CDR3: CASSRDRGNQPQHF
size: few; V: TRBV19; D: TRBD2; J: TRBJ2-2; DNA: TGTGCCAGTACCTCTAGCGGGAGGAGGACCGGGGAGCTGTTTTTT; CDR3: CASTSSGRRTGELFF
size: -; V: TRBV28; D: TRBD2; J: TRBJ2-5; DNA: TGTGCCAGCAGTTCTGGACTAGCGATGGAAAGTAGGGGGGAGACCCAGTACTTC; CDR3: CASSSGLAMESRGETQYF
size: -; V: TRBV9; D: -; J: TRBJ1-1; DNA: TGTGCCAGCAGCGGTTCCCGGGGGAATAACACTGAAGCTTTCTTT; CDR3: CASSGSRGNNTEAFF
size: -; V: TRBV28; D: -; J: TRBJ1-2; DNA: TGTGCCAGCAGTCAAATAGGGGGTTTCGGGCTTGGCTACACCTTC; CDR3: CASSQIGGFGLGYTF
size: -; V: TRBV5-1; D: TRBD1; J: TRBJ1-4; DNA: TGCGCCAGCAGCCCATCCGGGACAGGGAATGAAAAACTGTTTTTT; CDR3: CASSPSGTGNEKLFF
size: once; V: TRBV2; D: TRBD1; J: TRBJ1-2; DNA: TGTGCCAGCAGTCCGGGACAGGGGTATGGCTACACCTTC; CDR3: CASSPGQGYGYTF
size: -; V: TRBV11-2; D: -; J: TRBJ2-1; DNA: TGTGCCAGCAGCTTAGAGGGAGGATCGGAGCAGTTCTTC; CDR3: CASSLEGGSEQFF
size: -; V: TRBV6-6; D: -; J: TRBJ2-3; DNA: TGTGCCAGCTGTCGGGTGGCCACAGATACGCAGTATTTT; CDR3: CASCRVATDTQYF
size: -; V: TRBV11-2; D: -; J: TRBJ2-1; DNA: TGTGCCAGCAGCTTGGCTAGCTCCTACAATGAGCAGTTCTTC; CDR3: CASSLASSYNEQFF
size: -; V: TRBV6-1; D: -; J: TRBJ1-3; DNA: TGTGCCAGCAGTGATGGGGGGGCTGGAAACACCATATATTTT; CDR3: CASSDGGAGNTIYF
size: -; V: TRBV4-2; D: TRBD2; J: TRBJ2-2; DNA: TGTGCCAGCAGCTACGGGACTAGCGGGATGGCGAACACCGGGGAGCTGTTTTTT; CDR3: CASSYGTSGMANTGELFF
size: -; V: TRBV18; D: TRBD2; J: TRBJ2-1; DNA: TGTGCCAGCTCACCCCGAACTAGCGGCTCCTACAATGAGCAGTTCTTC; CDR3: CASSPRTSGSYNEQFF
size: -; V: TRBV30; D: -; J: TRBJ1-5; DNA: TGTGCCTGGAGCGGAGGCGGGGTTAGCAATCAGCCCCAGCATTTT; CDR3: CAWSGGGVSNQPQHF
size: -; V: TRBV5-4; D: -; J: TRBJ1-1; DNA: TGTGCCAGCAGCTTGGGACAGCTGTCGGAAGCTTTCTTT; CDR3: CASSLGQLSEAFF
size: -; V: TRBV7-9; D: -; J: TRBJ2-7; DNA: TGTGCCAGCAGCTTAGCTATCCACGAGCAGTACTTC; CDR3: CASSLAIHEQYF
size: -; V: TRBV5-1; D: TRBD1; J: TRBJ2-2; DNA: TGCGCCAGCAGCTTTTTACAGGGGGACACCGGGGAGCTGTTTTTT; CDR3: CASSFLQGDTGELFF
size: -; V: TRBV5-6; D: TRBD2; J: TRBJ2-1; DNA: TGTGCCAGCACCATTAGCGGGATCTCCTACAATGAGCAGTTCTTC; CDR3: CASTISGISYNEQFF
size: -; V: TRBV20-1; D: -; J: TRBJ1-1; DNA: TGCAGTGCTCCAGTGAACACTGAAGCTTTCTTT; CDR3: CSAPVNTEAFF
size: -; V: TRBV28; D: -; J: TRBJ2-7; DNA: TGTGCCAGCAGTTTTGACCCCACAGTTTTCTCCTACGAGCAGTACTTC; CDR3: CASSFDPTVFSYEQYF
size: -; V: TRBV5-1; D: TRBD2; J: TRBJ2-1; DNA: TGCGCCAGCAGCGCCACTAGCGGGACACCCTACAATGAGCAGTTCTTC; CDR3: CASSATSGTPYNEQFF
size: -; V: TRBV23-1; D: TRBD2; J: TRBJ2-2; DNA: TGCGCCAGCAGTCAATCGGCGGGGGGACCCGGGACTACTGAGGGCACCGGGGAGCTGTTTTTT; CDR3: CASSQSAGGPGTTEGTGELFF